These 15 T cell receptor beta chains originate from one sample sequenced in a study of T cells expressing NK-cell markers. Following a re-call of the 5' RACE reads, TCRdb has one entry per CDR3 protein and lacks DNA. This repertoire includes 400,000 to 500,000 distinct CDR3 sequences. The material sequenced was blood T cells: a sorted CD56 or NKG2C T cell subset, CD4+ or CD8+ T cells, or bulk PBMC T cells (not recorded which). All receptors derive from a woman between 18 and 70 years old in good health.

The V call is TRBV20-1, the J call TRBJ2-5; TCRdb names TRBD1, which stays unverified in the absence of DNA. In germline, CDR1 is DFQATT, CDR2 SNEGSKA (reference sequence). CDR3 length: 13 residues. The CDR3 spells CSARVTGRETQYF.

The chain joins TRBV4-2 to TRBJ1-1; TCRdb names TRBD1, which stays unverified in the absence of DNA. Germline CDR1 is LGHNA and CDR2 is YNFKEQ. The CDR3 sequence is 15 residues long. The CDR3 sequence is CASSQARGVGTEAFF.

The chain carries TRBV30 and TRBJ1-6. Looked up from germline, CDR1 is GTSNPN and CDR2 is SVGIG (reference sequence). CDR3 length: 13 amino acids. This chain's CDR3 is CAWSDQSNSPLHF.

V is TRBV13 and J is TRBJ1-2. The germline V gene encodes CDR1 PRHDT and CDR2 FYEKMQ (reference sequence). The CDR3 length is 12 residues. The CDR3 region is CASSRPNYGYTF.

This chain uses TRBV20-1 with TRBJ1-5; TCRdb proposes TRBD1, but this gene call is untestable without DNA. CDR1 is DFQATT and CDR2 is SNEGSKA in the germline V gene (reference sequence). The CDR3 loop spans 15 amino acids. CDR3 region: CSAPQGQLVYQPQHF.

The V gene is TRBV20-1, the J gene TRBJ2-7; there is no DNA to check the TCRdb D call of TRBD2. From germline, CDR1 is DFQATT and CDR2 SNEGSKA (reference sequence). The length of the CDR3 is 13 residues. CDR3: CSARGEALYEQYF.

The J gene is TRBJ1-6, the V gene TRBV20-1. The CDR3 has 13 amino acids. Per germline, CDR1 DFQATT and CDR2 SNEGSKA (reference sequence). The CDR3 protein is CSATDRLNSPLHF.

The chain joins TRBV4-2 to TRBJ2-7; TCRdb returns TRBD1, unconfirmable since there is no DNA. The CDR3 spans 16 residues. From germline, CDR1 is LGHNA and CDR2 YNFKEQ. CDR3 region: CASSQDWDRSSYEQYF.

This chain joins TRBV24-1 and TRBJ2-1; with no DNA, the TCRdb D assignment of TRBD1 cannot be verified. There are 17 residues in the CDR3. CDR1 is KGHDR and CDR2 is SFDVKD in the germline V gene. CDR3 in amino acids: CATSDSATGGRYNEQFF.

V and J are TRBV12-3 or TRBV12-4 and TRBJ1-5; TCRdb gives TRBD1 as the D gene, but with no DNA this cannot be confirmed. The CDR3 has 13 residues. The CDR3 here is CASSRHPGTPQHF.

This chain links TRBV18 with TRBJ2-5; the D call from TCRdb, TRBD1, cannot be confirmed without DNA. CDR3 length equals 14 residues. Germline V lookup: CDR1 KGHSH, CDR2 LQKENI. CDR3 loop: CASSPAVRAETQYF.

The chain joins TRBV10-3 to TRBJ2-5; the TCRdb call, TRBD2, lacks DNA for checking. CDR3 length equals 14 residues. Looked up from germline, CDR1 is ENHRY and CDR2 is SYGVKD. CDR3: CAISELGGQETQYF.

This chain joins TRBV6-6 and TRBJ2-2. Germline CDR1 MNHNY, CDR2 SVGAGI (reference sequence). This CDR3 spans 12 amino acids. This CDR3 reads CASHPNTGELFF.

The chain joins TRBV12-3 or TRBV12-4 to TRBJ2-6; TCRdb indicates TRBD1, and absent DNA this call remains unverified. This CDR3 is 19 amino acids long. CDR3 in amino acids: CASSTFGTGSSYGANVLTF.

The chain carries TRBV11-2 and TRBJ2-7; absent DNA, TCRdb's TRBD1 call cannot be checked. This CDR3 has 14 residues. Germline lookup yields CDR1 SGHAT and CDR2 FQNNGV. CDR3 protein: CASSILPTAYEQYF.